A selection of T cell receptor beta chains follows, all from one sample in a study of blood T cell repertoires in COVID-19. Some clones are missing from TCRdb's copy, which holds only in-frame ones; the method was immunoSEQ multiplex PCR. In the table there are fewer than 35,000 clones, roughly nine tenths of which are singletons. The specimen sequenced was peripheral blood. Every receptor here comes from a human donor with active COVID-19. The donor label of this sample is uncertain. Both conserved end residues are part of each CDR3. A D gene is named only where the DNA matches it firmly. Some rows mark clone size as missing; the rest say once, few, many or name a class of expanded clone.

>TRBJ2-2|TRBV4-1|.|.
TGCGCCAGCACACCCATACAGGGAAGCACCGGGGAGCTGTTTTTT
CASTPIQGSTGELFF
>TRBJ1-4|TRBV28|TRBD1|.
TGTGCCAGCAGTGTAACAGGGGCTGTTGAAAAACTGTTTTTT
CASSVTGAVEKLFF
>TRBJ2-7|TRBV5-1|TRBD1|.
TGCGCCAGCAGCATCCAGGCGGGGACAGGGGCCGAGCAGTACTTC
CASSIQAGTGAEQYF
>TRBJ1-1|TRBV28|.|.
TGTGCCAGCAGCCTCTCAACGACAGGGAACACTGAAGCTTTCTTT
CASSLSTTGNTEAFF
>TRBJ2-7|TRBV6-5|TRBD2|.
TGTGCCAGCAGCGGACTAGCGGGGGGCGGCGACGAGCAGTACTTC
CASSGLAGGGDEQYF
>TRBJ2-5|TRBV10-2|.|.
TGCGCCAGCAGTGAGCCACAAGAGACCCAGTACTTC
CASSEPQETQYF
>TRBJ2-3|TRBV6-5|TRBD2|.
TGTGCCAGCAGTTACGGTCTAGCGGGAGTACCAGATACGCAGTATTTT
CASSYGLAGVPDTQYF
>TRBJ2-7|TRBV5-4|.|few
TGTGCCAGCAGCTCTATGCAGGACTACGAGCAGTACTTC
CASSSMQDYEQYF
>TRBJ2-3|TRBV18|TRBD1|.
TGTGCCAGCTCCCTTCGACAGGGGGCTACAGATACGCAGTATTTT
CASSLRQGATDTQYF
>TRBJ2-2|TRBV27|.|.
TGTGCCAGCCGTTTCGGGACACAGAACACCGGGGAGCTGTTTTTT
CASRFGTQNTGELFF
>TRBJ2-1|TRBV7-9|.|.
TGTGCCAGCAGCCCATCGGTGTCCTACAATGAGCAGTTCTTC
CASSPSVSYNEQFF
>TRBJ2-7|TRBV5-6|.|.
TGTGCCAGCAGCTTGGAGGGGTACGAGCAGTACTTC
CASSLEGYEQYF
>TRBJ2-6|TRBV30|TRBD1|.
TGTGCCTGGAGTCGCCGGGACAGTCCTGGGGCCAACGTCCTGACTTTC
CAWSRRDSPGANVLTF
>TRBJ1-1|TRBV5-1|.|.
TGCGCCAGCAGCGAAGAGGGCCAGGTGGGCACTGAAGCTTTCTTT
CASSEEGQVGTEAFF
>TRBJ2-4|TRBV5-1|.|.
TGCGCCAGCAGGGCTCAGGGCCGTAAAAACATTCAGTACTTC
CASRAQGRKNIQYF
>TRBJ2-5|TRBV7-9|TRBD1|.
TGTGCCAGCAGCACTAACGATAAGGACAGGGTGGTTTACCAAGAGACCCAGTACTTC
CASSTNDKDRVVYQETQYF
>TRBJ2-1|TRBV6-5|.|.
TGTGCCAGCAGTTACACGGGAGTGTACAATGAGCAGTTCTTC
CASSYTGVYNEQFF
>TRBJ2-3|TRBV3-1/TRBV3-2|TRBD2|.
TGTGCCAGCAGCCTTAGCGGGGGGGCTAGAGATACGCAGTATTTT
CASSLSGGARDTQYF
>TRBJ1-5|TRBV28|TRBD1|.
TGTGCCAGCAGTTACCGGGACAGGGGCAATCAGCCCCAGCATTTT
CASSYRDRGNQPQHF
>TRBJ1-1|TRBV2|.|.
TGTGCCAGCAGTCAGGACAGGAACACTGAAGCTTTCTTT
CASSQDRNTEAFF
>TRBJ2-7|TRBV4-2|TRBD1|few
TGTGCCAGCAGCCAGAGGGACCGGGGACAGGGCTACGAGCAGTACTTC
CASSQRDRGQGYEQYF
>TRBJ1-2|TRBV7-9|TRBD1|once
TGTGCCAGCAGCTCGGGACAGACCTATGGCTACACCTTC
CASSSGQTYGYTF
>TRBJ2-4|TRBV5-4|TRBD1|.
TGTGCCAGCAGCGAAGGGGACAGGGGGTATGCGGACATTCAGTACTTC
CASSEGDRGYADIQYF
>TRBJ1-1|TRBV19|.|.
TGTGCCAGTAGTTACAGCCTCATGAACACTGAAGCTTTCTTT
CASSYSLMNTEAFF
>TRBJ1-1|TRBV27|.|.
TGTGCCAGCAGCCCATCAGGCGGGTATGAAGCTTTCTTT
CASSPSGGYEAFF
>TRBJ2-6|TRBV28|.|.
TGTGCCAGCAGTTCTCTCAGGGGAAGCTCTGGGGCCAACGTCCTGACTTTC
CASSSLRGSSGANVLTF